This T cell receptor (beta chain) was sequenced for a study of blood T cell repertoires in COVID-19. Background on the study: There were acute and convalescent COVID-19 samples, and they came from the United States, Italy and Spain. The analysed material was cDNA or gDNA that came from T cells, B-cell-depleted T cells, or PBMCs.

The CDR3 loop spans 13 amino acids. Germline V gene data show CDR1 as SGHTA and CDR2 as FQGTGA. The germline V and J ends were trimmed by 5 bases and 3 bases, with 5 bases remaining between them. In the authors' methods: Estimates of nucleated cell counts were drawn from the amplification of reference gene primers. Sequencing used immunoSEQ multiplex PCR; TCRdb keeps in-frame clones, though not all of them. From that table come the V and J calls and clone size; the DNA was used to work out D and trimming. This table holds fewer than 250,000 clones, roughly 86% found once. The V gene is TRBV7-3, the J gene TRBJ2-6; D remains unclear. Sequenced input: peripheral blood. The receptor was derived from a man in his fifties with acute or convalescent COVID-19. As DNA, the CDR3 is TGTGCCAGCAGCCCCCATGGGGCCAACGTCCTGACTTTC. Its translation: CASSPHGANVLTF.